This is a list of T cell receptor beta chains from one sample in a study of regulatory T cells in long-lasting Graves disease. TCRdb independently ran MiXCR on the multiplex PCR reads; one entry per CDR3 protein. The repertoire holds around 420,000 distinct CDR3 sequences, about 15% seen once, with about 8.3% in the top ten. This sample was also put to use in a study of T cells in Graves' hyperthyroidism and ophthalmopathy.

The specimen was peripheral blood mononuclear cells (PBMCs), collected at new diagnosis, from a patient treated with antithyroid drugs. The source of these receptors is a woman aged 40 to 50 with Graves disease. The CDR3 runs from the conserved cysteine through the conserved F or W. Fields, in order: J gene, V gene, CDR3 protein.

>TRBJ1-2|TRBV4-3
CASSQEVSGGYTF
>TRBJ2-1|TRBV6-2/TRBV6-3
CASSYGYGRLGGGNEQFF
>TRBJ1-4|TRBV5-1
CASSLDGGEKLFF
>TRBJ1-1|TRBV6-4
CASSDQANTEAFF
>TRBJ2-7|TRBV11-2
CASSSSGTSLHEQYF
>TRBJ2-1|TRBV28
CASSWIRGSTSYNEQFF
>TRBJ2-5|TRBV29-1
CSVAQGQQETQYF
>TRBJ1-2|TRBV19
CANYQGADYGYTF
>TRBJ2-7|TRBV14
CASSLLDTLGQYF
>TRBJ2-7|TRBV7-9
CASSNPGQGDEQYF
>TRBJ1-2|TRBV6-2/TRBV6-3
CASSDRGQGFYGHTF
>TRBJ1-1|TRBV20-1
CSARELEGARTEAFF
>TRBJ2-1|TRBV20-1
CSAVRDSNEQFF
>TRBJ1-4|TRBV28
CASSRDIDNEKLFF
>TRBJ1-1|TRBV15
CATSRDNFNTEAFF